This TCR beta chain was sequenced for a study of shared clonotypes between healthy human individuals. Study-wide findings and caveats: The donor pool, a small one, limited the genetic and exposure-history diversity represented.

Germline loops: CDR1 SNHLY, CDR2 FYNNEI. CDR3 length equals 12 residues. Trimming removed 3 bases at V and 4 bases at J, with 5 bases between. The authors' processing: Quality scores were absent from the junction-only immunoSEQ sequences, so filtering differed. The repertoire was sequenced with immunoSEQ multiplex PCR; TCRdb's copy has only in-frame clones and lacks some. V and J calls and clone size are those listed in that table; D and trimming were worked out from the DNA. The table includes about 490,000 clones, almost 80% detected once. To note about this clone: The antigen remains unidentified.

Donors comprised healthy HIV-negative adults lacking recent acute infections or vaccinations. The sequenced sample was PBMCs. The source of this sequence is a woman in her 40s in good health. Some clones in this sample may be carry-over from other donors' samples. The J gene is TRBJ2-3, the V gene TRBV2; D gene ambiguous. In nucleotides, the CDR3 is TGTGCCAGCAGTGAGATGGCAGATACGCAGTATTTT. This codes for CASSEMADTQYF.